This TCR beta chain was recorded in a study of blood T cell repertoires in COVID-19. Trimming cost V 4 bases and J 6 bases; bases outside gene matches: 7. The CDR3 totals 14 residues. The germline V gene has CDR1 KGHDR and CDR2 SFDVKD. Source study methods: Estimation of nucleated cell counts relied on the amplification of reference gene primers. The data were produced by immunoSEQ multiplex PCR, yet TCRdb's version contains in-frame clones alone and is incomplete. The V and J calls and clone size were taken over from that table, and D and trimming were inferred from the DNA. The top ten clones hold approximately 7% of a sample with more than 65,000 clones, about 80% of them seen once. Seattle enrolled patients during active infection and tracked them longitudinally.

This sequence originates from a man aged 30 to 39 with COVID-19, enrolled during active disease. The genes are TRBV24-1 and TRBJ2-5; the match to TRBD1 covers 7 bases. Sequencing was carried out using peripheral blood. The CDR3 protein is CATSDPTGSQTQYF. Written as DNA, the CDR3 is TGTGCCACCAGTGACCCGACAGGGAGCCAGACCCAGTACTTC.